This T cell receptor (beta chain) was documented in a study of T cell responses to AZD1222 COVID-19 vaccine. Findings of the study overall: Reports indicate that nearly half of spike-specific TCRs are directed at unmutated variant regions. Repertoire sampling was restricted to post-peak T cell response timepoints. Regions 160-218 and 743-854 held dominance among vaccine-associated CD4 TCRs, which spanned spike.

TCRdb keeps only in-frame clones here, not all; method: immunoSEQ multiplex PCR. This table holds roughly 100,000 clones, around 90% found once. Comment on this clone: Its cognate antigen is unknown.

Germline-derived CDR1 and CDR2 are SGHTA and FQGNSA. Trimming pared 1 base from V and 3 bases from J, leaving 7 bases between. This CDR3 region has 13 residues. The chain combines TRBV7-2 with TRBJ2-7; D is perhaps TRBD2 (6 bases). Specimen: peripheral blood, collected on day 0 of AZD1222 vaccination. The sequence derives from an adult in good health. This chain's CDR3 is CASSLEAGYEQYF. The CDR3, as DNA: TGTGCCAGCAGCTTAGAAGCGGGCTACGAGCAGTACTTC.